The sequence of this T cell receptor (beta chain) was determined in a study of cytomegalovirus exposure and HLA in healthy donors. General study findings and limits: Earlier findings revealed that most TCR beta V segments proved productive either about 87% or about 30% of the time. Reports showed the classifier diagnosing cytomegalovirus status with high specificity and sensitivity.

CDR1 LNHDA and CDR2 SQIVND come from the germline V gene (reference sequence). CDR3 length equals 15 residues. Losses at the gene ends were 6 bases for V and 6 bases for J; bases not matched to a gene: 7. The PCR contained 60 Vbeta and 13 Jbeta primers. Profiled with immunoSEQ multiplex PCR; TCRdb holds only in-frame clones, not every one. This table has roughly 150,000 clones, roughly 83% appearing once. About this clone itself: Its antigen is not known.

The rearrangement links TRBV19 to TRBJ2-3; 12 bases map to TRBD2. Sequencing was carried out using PBMCs. This receptor was obtained from a man aged 30 to 45 in good health and CMV-seronegative. Here the CDR3 DNA reads TGTGCCAGTAGAGCTAGCGGGGGGGCCTCCGATACGCAGTATTTT. Protein sequence: CASRASGGASDTQYF.